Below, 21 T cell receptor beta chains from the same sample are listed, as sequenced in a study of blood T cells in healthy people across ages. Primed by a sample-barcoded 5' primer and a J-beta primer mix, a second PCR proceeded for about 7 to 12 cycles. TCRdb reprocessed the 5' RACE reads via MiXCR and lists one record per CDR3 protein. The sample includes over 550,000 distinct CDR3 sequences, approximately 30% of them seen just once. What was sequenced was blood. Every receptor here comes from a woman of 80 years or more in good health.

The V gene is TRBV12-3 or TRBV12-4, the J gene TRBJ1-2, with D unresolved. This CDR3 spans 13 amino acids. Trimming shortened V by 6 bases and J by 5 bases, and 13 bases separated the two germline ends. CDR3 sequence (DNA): TGTGCCAGCAGACGAAAGGAGGATTATGGCTACACCTTC. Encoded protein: CASRRKEDYGYTF.

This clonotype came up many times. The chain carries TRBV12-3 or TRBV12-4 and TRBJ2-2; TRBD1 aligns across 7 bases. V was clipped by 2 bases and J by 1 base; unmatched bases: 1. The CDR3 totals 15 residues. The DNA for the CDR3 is TGTGCCAGCAGTTTACGGACAGGGAACACCGGGGAGCTGTTTTTT. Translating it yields CASSLRTGNTGELFF.

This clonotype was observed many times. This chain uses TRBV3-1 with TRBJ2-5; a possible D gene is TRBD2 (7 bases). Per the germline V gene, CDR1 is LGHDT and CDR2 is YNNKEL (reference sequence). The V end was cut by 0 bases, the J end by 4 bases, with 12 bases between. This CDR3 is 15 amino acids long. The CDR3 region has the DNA TGTGCCAGCAGCCAAGATGGGGGGGGCAGAGAGACCCAGTACTTC. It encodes CASSQDGGGRETQYF.

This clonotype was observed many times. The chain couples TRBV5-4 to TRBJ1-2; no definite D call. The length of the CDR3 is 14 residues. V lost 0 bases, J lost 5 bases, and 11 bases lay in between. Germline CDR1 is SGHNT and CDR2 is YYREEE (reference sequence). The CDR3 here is CASSLDGPRYGYTF. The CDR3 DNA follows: TGTGCCAGCAGCTTGGACGGACCAAGATATGGCTACACCTTC. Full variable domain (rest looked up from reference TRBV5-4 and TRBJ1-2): ETGVTQSPTHLIKTRGQQVTLRCSSQSGHNTVSWYQQALGQGPQFIFQYYREEENGRGNFPPRFSGLQFPNYSSELNVNALELDDSALYLCASSLDGPRYGYTFGSGTRLTVV.

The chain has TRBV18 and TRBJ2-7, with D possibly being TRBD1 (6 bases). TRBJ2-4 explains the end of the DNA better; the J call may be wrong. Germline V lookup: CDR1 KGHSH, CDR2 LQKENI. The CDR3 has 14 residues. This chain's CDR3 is CASSPPDSKNIQYF. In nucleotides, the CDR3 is TGTGCCAGCTCACCGCCGGACAGTAAAAACATTCAGTACTTC.

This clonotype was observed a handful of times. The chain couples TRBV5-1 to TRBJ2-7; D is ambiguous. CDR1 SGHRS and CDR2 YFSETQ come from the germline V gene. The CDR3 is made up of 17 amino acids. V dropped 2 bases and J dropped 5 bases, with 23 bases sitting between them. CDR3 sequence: CASSFGPISRTVHEQYF. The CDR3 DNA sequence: TGCGCCAGCAGCTTTGGCCCCATTAGCCGTACGGTTCACGAGCAGTACTTC.

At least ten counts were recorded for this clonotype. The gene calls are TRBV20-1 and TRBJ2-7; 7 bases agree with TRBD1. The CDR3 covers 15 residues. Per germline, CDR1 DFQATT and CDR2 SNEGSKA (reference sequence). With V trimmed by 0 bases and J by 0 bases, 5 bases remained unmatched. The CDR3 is CSARETRDSSYEQYF. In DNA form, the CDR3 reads TGCAGTGCTAGAGAGACCCGGGACAGCTCCTACGAGCAGTACTTC.

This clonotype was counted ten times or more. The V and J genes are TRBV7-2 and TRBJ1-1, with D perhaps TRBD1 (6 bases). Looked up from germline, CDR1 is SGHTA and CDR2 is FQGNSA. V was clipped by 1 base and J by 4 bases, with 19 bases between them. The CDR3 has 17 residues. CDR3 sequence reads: CASSLVGGAGTSTEAFF. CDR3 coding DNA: TGTGCCAGCAGCTTAGTTGGGGGCGCGGGTACAAGCACTGAAGCTTTCTTT.

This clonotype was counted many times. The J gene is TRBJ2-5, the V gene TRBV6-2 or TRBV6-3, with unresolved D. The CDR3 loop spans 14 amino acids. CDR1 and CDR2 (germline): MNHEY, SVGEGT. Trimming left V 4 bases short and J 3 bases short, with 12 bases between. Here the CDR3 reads CASSSDGEEETQYF. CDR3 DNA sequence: TGTGCCAGCAGTTCCGACGGAGAAGAAGAGACCCAGTACTTC.

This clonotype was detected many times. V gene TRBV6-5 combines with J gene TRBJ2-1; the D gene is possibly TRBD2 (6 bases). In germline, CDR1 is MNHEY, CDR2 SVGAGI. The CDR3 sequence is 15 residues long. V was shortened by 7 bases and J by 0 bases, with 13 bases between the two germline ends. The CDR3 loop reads CASNLWRGSYNEQFF. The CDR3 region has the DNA TGTGCCAGCAACCTCTGGCGGGGCTCCTACAATGAGCAGTTCTTC.

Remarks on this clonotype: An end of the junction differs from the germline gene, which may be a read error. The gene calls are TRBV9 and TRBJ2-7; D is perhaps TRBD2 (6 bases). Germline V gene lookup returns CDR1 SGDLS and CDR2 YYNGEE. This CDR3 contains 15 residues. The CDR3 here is CASSKTERASYERYF. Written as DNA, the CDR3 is TGTGCCAGCAGCAAAACCGAGCGGGCCTCCTACGAGCGGTACTTC.

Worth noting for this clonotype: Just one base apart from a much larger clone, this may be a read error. This chain's CDR3 is CRVEAQGGSVHF. Here the CDR3 DNA reads TGCCGCGTCGAAGCTCAGGGGGGATCGGTCCACTTT. The chain links TRBV29-1 to TRBJ1-6, with TRBD1 matching 7 bases. CDR1 and CDR2 from the germline V gene are SQVTM and ANQGSEA. The length of the CDR3 is 12 residues.

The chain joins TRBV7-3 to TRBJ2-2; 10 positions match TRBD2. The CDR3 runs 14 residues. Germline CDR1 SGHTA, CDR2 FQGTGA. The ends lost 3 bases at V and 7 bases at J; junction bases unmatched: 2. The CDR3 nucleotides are TGTGCCAGCAGCTTTAGCGGGAGGTTCGGGGAGCTGTTTTTT. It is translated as CASSFSGRFGELFF.

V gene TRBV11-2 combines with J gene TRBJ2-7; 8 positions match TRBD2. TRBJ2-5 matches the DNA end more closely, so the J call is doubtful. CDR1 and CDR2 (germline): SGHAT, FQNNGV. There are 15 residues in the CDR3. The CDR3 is CASSFWREAEETQYF. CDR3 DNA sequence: TGTGCCAGCAGCTTCTGGCGGGAGGCCGAAGAGACCCAGTACTTC.

This CDR3 is CASSPSDSYYGYTF. In nucleotides, the CDR3 is TGTGCCAGCAGTCCGTCGGATTCTTACTATGGCTACACCTTC. This chain joins TRBV6-2 or TRBV6-3 and TRBJ1-2; D ambiguous. V was pared by 5 bases and J by 3 bases, with 13 bases between. The CDR3 is made up of 14 amino acids. Germline values: CDR1 MNHEY, CDR2 SVGEGT.

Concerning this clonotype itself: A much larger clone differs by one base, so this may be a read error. CDR3 residues: CASSFPGRNEQYF. CDR3 DNA sequence: TGTGCCAGCAGTTTCCCAGGCCGCAATGAGCAGTACTTC. The chain uses TRBV7-2 and TRBJ2-7; the D is unclear. The V gene lost 6 bases and the J gene lost 7 bases, with 16 bases spanning the gap. Germline V lookup: CDR1 SGHTA, CDR2 FQGNSA. This CDR3 is 13 amino acids long.

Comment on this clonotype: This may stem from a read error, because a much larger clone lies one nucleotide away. The CDR3 bases are TGTGCCAGCGGCCAAGAGGAACGGGGACAACGAAACTATGGCTACACCTTC. It is translated as CASGQEERGQRNYGYTF. The chain uses TRBV3-1 and TRBJ1-2, with D perhaps TRBD1 (6 bases). The CDR3 consists of 17 residues. Germline-derived CDR1 and CDR2 are LGHDT and YNNKEL (reference sequence).

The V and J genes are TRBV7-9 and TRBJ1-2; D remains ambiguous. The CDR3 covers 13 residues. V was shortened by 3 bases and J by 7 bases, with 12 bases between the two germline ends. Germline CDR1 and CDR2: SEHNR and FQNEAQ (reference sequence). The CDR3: CASSFPASGGYTF. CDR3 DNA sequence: TGTGCCAGCAGCTTTCCGGCAAGTGGTGGCTACACCTTC. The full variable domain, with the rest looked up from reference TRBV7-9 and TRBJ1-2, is DTGVSQNPRHKITKRGQNVTFRCDPISEHNRLYWYRQTLGQGPEFLTYFQNEAQLEKSRLLSDRFSAERPKGSFSTLEIQRTEQGDSAMYLCASSFPASGGYTFGSGTRLTVV.

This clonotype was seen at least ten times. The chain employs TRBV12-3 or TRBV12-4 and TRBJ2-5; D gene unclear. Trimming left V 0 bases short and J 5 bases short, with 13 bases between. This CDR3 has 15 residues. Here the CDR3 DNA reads TGTGCCAGCAGTTTAGCGCGGTTTATACGGGAGACCCAGTACTTC. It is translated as CASSLARFIRETQYF.

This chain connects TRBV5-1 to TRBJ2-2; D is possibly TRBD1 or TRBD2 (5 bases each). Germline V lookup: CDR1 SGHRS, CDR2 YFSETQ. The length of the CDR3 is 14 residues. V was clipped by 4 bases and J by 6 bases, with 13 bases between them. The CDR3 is CASSELGAAGELFF. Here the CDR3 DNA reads TGCGCCAGCAGCGAACTAGGGGCAGCCGGGGAGCTGTTTTTT.

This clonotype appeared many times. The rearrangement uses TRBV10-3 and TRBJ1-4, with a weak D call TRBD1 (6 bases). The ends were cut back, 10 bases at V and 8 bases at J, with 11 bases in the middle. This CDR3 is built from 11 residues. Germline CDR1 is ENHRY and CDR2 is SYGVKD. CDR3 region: CASRGQEKLFF. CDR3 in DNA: TGTGCCAGCAGGGGTCAGGAAAAACTGTTTTTT.